One and the same sample provided the 20 T cell receptor beta chains below, sequenced in a study of cytomegalovirus exposure and HLA in healthy donors. Primers included in the PCR were 60 Vbeta and 13 Jbeta primers. The repertoire was sequenced with immunoSEQ multiplex PCR; TCRdb's copy has only in-frame clones and lacks some. This table holds 130,000 to 150,000 clones, about 84% found once. Sample: PBMCs. The receptors were gathered from a male donor in good health and CMV-seronegative.

The chain uses TRBV7-2 and TRBJ2-7; perhaps TRBD2 as D (5 bases). From germline, CDR1 is SGHTA and CDR2 FQGNSA. V shed 5 bases and J shed 2 bases, with 19 bases lying between them. The CDR3 runs to 16 residues. CDR3 sequence (DNA): TGTGCCAGCAGCCCTACCTCCTGGACTGGAACCTACGAGCAGTACTTC. Translated, it gives CASSPTSWTGTYEQYF. Looking up the rest from reference TRBV7-2 and TRBJ2-7 gives the full variable domain: GAGVSQSPSNKVTEKGKDVELRCDPISGHTALYWYRQSLGQGLEFLIYFQGNSAPDKSGLPSDRFSAERTGGSVSTLTIQRTQQEDSAVYLCASSPTSWTGTYEQYFGPGTRLTVT.

The rearrangement joins TRBV19 to TRBJ1-2, with D maybe TRBD1 (6 bases). V lost 3 bases and J lost 2, with 7 bases in between. Germline V lookup: CDR1 LNHDA, CDR2 SQIVND (reference sequence). CDR3 length equals 13 residues. Here the CDR3 reads CASSITGNYGYTF. DNA of the CDR3: TGTGCCAGTAGTATCACAGGGAACTATGGCTACACCTTC.

CDR3 protein: CASSIETVYYGYTF. The CDR3 DNA reads as TGTGCCAGTAGTATCGAGACAGTCTACTATGGCTACACCTTC. V and J are TRBV19 and TRBJ1-2; D may be TRBD1 (5 bases). The CDR3 has 14 residues. Trimming left V 3 bases short and J 3 bases short, with 11 bases between. In germline, CDR1 is LNHDA, CDR2 SQIVND (reference sequence).

This chain links TRBV10-3 with TRBJ2-2; D possibly corresponds to TRBD2 (5 bases). In germline, CDR1 is ENHRY, CDR2 SYGVKD. This CDR3 spans 15 amino acids. V shed 1 base and J shed 4 bases, with 10 bases lying between them. The CDR3 DNA follows: TGTGCCATCAGTGAGTATCGGAGGACCACCGGGGAGCTGTTTTTT. Translated: CAISEYRRTTGELFF.

The chain joins TRBV5-5 to TRBJ1-3; no firm D call. This CDR3 has 13 amino acids. Germline assignment: CDR1 SGHKS and CDR2 YYEKEE (reference sequence). V lost 0 bases, J lost 10 bases, and 11 bases lay in between. The DNA of the CDR3 is TGTGCCAGCAGCTTGGCCCCATACAGTACCATATATTTT. Protein product: CASSLAPYSTIYF.

This rearrangement joins TRBV25-1 to TRBJ2-3; 10 bases align to TRBD1. The V segment lost 3 bases and the J segment 0 bases; nucleotides outside the gene matches: 9. Germline-derived CDR1 and CDR2 are MGHDK and SYGVNS. The CDR3 is 18 amino acids. The CDR3 loop is CASSDSGQGTTSTDTQYF. DNA for the CDR3: TGTGCCAGCAGTGATTCGGGACAGGGGACTACTAGCACAGATACGCAGTATTTT.

This chain joins TRBV28 and TRBJ2-5; perhaps TRBD2 as D (6 bases). The CDR3 spans 12 residues. With 5 bases removed from V and 11 bases from J, the gap between germline ends came to 15 bases. Germline V gives CDR1 MDHEN, CDR2 SYDVKM. Here the CDR3 reads CASSVRTTRQYF. As DNA, the CDR3 is TGTGCCAGCAGTGTCCGGACTACAAGGCAGTACTTC.

In this sample, this clone turned up a few times. Other nucleotide sequences in the sample specify the same CDR3. The genes are TRBV19 and TRBJ1-1; maybe TRBD1 (5 bases). The germline gives CDR1 LNHDA, CDR2 SQIVND (reference sequence). The CDR3 is 13 amino acids. Trimming cost V 4 bases and J 2 bases, with 8 bases left between them. The CDR3 reads CASSRGLNTEAFF. CDR3 bases: TGTGCCAGTAGTAGGGGCCTTAACACTGAAGCTTTCTTT.

The chain's CDR3 is CASSLVGSREQYF. For the CDR3, the DNA is TGTGCCAGCAGCTTGGTGGGCTCCAGGGAGCAGTACTTC. This sequence joins TRBV5-4 and TRBJ2-7, with D unresolved. Per germline, CDR1 SGHNT and CDR2 YYREEE (reference sequence). V lost 0 bases and J lost 7, with 11 bases in between. The CDR3 runs 13 residues. Combining the CDR3 with reference TRBV5-4 and TRBJ2-7 gives the whole variable domain ETGVTQSPTHLIKTRGQQVTLRCSSQSGHNTVSWYQQALGQGPQFIFQYYREEENGRGNFPPRFSGLQFPNYSSELNVNALELDDSALYLCASSLVGSREQYFGPGTRLTVT.

The chain employs TRBV6-4 and TRBJ2-3; D is perhaps TRBD1 (6 bases). V was pared by 0 bases and J by 0 bases, with 13 bases between. Germline-derived CDR1 and CDR2 are MRHNA and SNTAGT. This CDR3 spans 17 amino acids. The CDR3: CASSDSPTGSSTDTQYF. In DNA form, the CDR3 reads TGTGCCAGCAGTGACTCCCCGACAGGTTCTAGCACAGATACGCAGTATTTT.

The CDR3 spells CASSPQWTFLNTEAFF. The CDR3 DNA is TGTGCCAGCAGCCCACAATGGACATTTCTGAACACTGAAGCTTTCTTT. The chain joins TRBV27 to TRBJ1-1, with D possibly being TRBD1 (5 bases). In germline, CDR1 is MNHEY, CDR2 SMNVEV (reference sequence). The CDR3 length is 16 residues. Trimming took 6 bases from V and 0 from J, leaving 17 bases between them.

This clone was picked up one time. The V call is TRBV6-6, the J call TRBJ2-7; the match to TRBD1 covers 8 bases. V lost 0 bases to trimming and J lost 7 bases; unmatched junction nucleotides: 5. This CDR3 has 14 residues. Looked up from germline, CDR1 is MNHNY and CDR2 is SVGAGI (reference sequence). The CDR3: CASSYSTGAGEQYF. In DNA, the CDR3 is TGTGCCAGCAGTTACTCGACAGGGGCGGGGGAGCAGTACTTC.

The chain uses TRBV10-3 and TRBJ1-2, with D perhaps TRBD1 (5 bases). This CDR3 has 14 residues. The germline V gene has CDR1 ENHRY and CDR2 SYGVKD. Between the trimmed V and J ends, which lost 6 bases and 5 bases, there was a span of 16 bases. The CDR3 region is CAISVSGGDYGYTF. DNA of the CDR3: TGTGCCATCAGCGTTTCAGGAGGGGATTATGGCTACACCTTC.

This chain uses TRBV4-3 with TRBJ2-1; 10 bases agree with TRBD2. V lost 0 bases, J lost 6 bases, and 8 bases stayed unmatched. Germline V gene sequence: CDR1 LGHNA, CDR2 YSLEER. The length of the CDR3 is 17 residues. CDR3 bases: TGCGCCAGCAGCCAAGAGACTAGGACTAGCGGAGCCAATGAGCAGTTCTTC. It specifies CASSQETRTSGANEQFF.

J is TRBJ2-1 and V is TRBV4-2, with 8 positions matching TRBD2. Germline V CDR1 and CDR2: LGHNA, YNFKEQ. V dropped 0 bases and J dropped 3; count of bases not matched to a gene: 4. The CDR3 sequence is 16 residues long. This CDR3 is CASSQDPGLVYNEQFF. The CDR3 DNA reads as TGTGCCAGCAGCCAAGATCCGGGACTAGTCTACAATGAGCAGTTCTTC.

This clone was seen more than once but under ten times. An end of the junction does not agree with germline; a read error may underlie this. The chain has TRBV7-7 and TRBJ2-1, with a weak D call TRBD1 (5 bases). The germline CDR1 and CDR2 sequences are SSHAT and FNYEAQ (reference sequence). This CDR3 is built from 14 residues. CDR3 DNA: TGTGCTAGCAGCTCCAGACTTGACAGCAATGAGCAGTTCTTC. Translating it yields CASSSRLDSNEQFF.

The rearrangement joins TRBV6-5 to TRBJ2-7; 9 nucleotides align to TRBD1. The CDR3 contains 13 residues. Germline CDR1 and CDR2: MNHEY and SVGAGI. The V gene end was trimmed by 8 bases and the J gene end by 4 bases; junction bases not matched to a gene: 6. DNA of the CDR3: TGTGCCAGCTCGGGACAGGGACAATACGAGCAGTACTTC. It yields the protein CASSGQGQYEQYF.

The chain combines TRBV27 with TRBJ1-4; D is undetermined. Per the germline V gene, CDR1 is MNHEY and CDR2 is SMNVEV (reference sequence). The CDR3 is 14 amino acids. V was pared by 6 bases and J by 7 bases, with 15 bases between. The CDR3 here is CASRAMGSGEKLFF. As DNA, the CDR3 is TGTGCCAGCAGGGCGATGGGTTCGGGTGAAAAACTGTTTTTT.

The chain recombines TRBV9 with TRBJ1-2, with 7 positions matching TRBD1. The CDR3 contains 16 residues. Trimming cost V 3 bases and J 2 bases; bases outside gene matches: 10. CDR1 is SGDLS, CDR2 YYNGEE, per germline. CDR3 amino acids: CASSARGQALNYGYTF. The DNA for the CDR3 is TGTGCCAGCAGCGCCAGAGGACAGGCGCTAAACTATGGCTACACCTTC.

V usage is TRBV19 and J usage is TRBJ2-3; D is unclear. This CDR3 is 15 amino acids long. In germline, CDR1 is LNHDA, CDR2 SQIVND (reference sequence). Trimming took 1 base from V and 1 from J, leaving 9 bases between them. The CDR3 bases are TGTGCCAGTAGTATAGGTGGTCGGGGCACAGATACGCAGTATTTT. Protein sequence: CASSIGGRGTDTQYF.